The 11 T cell receptor beta chains below were found in one sample sequenced in a study of T cells in Graves' hyperthyroidism and ophthalmopathy. Researchers amplified the TCR beta CDR3 regions from RNA transcripts. HTBI primers were used for first-round RT-PCR of the TCR CDR3. One entry per CDR3 protein results from TCRdb running MiXCR on the multiplex PCR reads. The sample yields around 500,000 distinct CDR3 sequences, 16% seen once. Sequenced: blood. These receptors all come from a woman in her 30s with Graves' ophthalmopathy.

This chain connects TRBV4-1 to TRBJ1-5; D remains ambiguous. Per germline, CDR1 MGHRA and CDR2 YSYEKL. V was cut by 0 bases and J by 4 bases, with 10 bases left in between. The CDR3 extends over 15 amino acids. This CDR3 reads CASSQDMPMNQPQHF. The CDR3 DNA is TGCGCCAGCAGCCAAGATATGCCGATGAATCAGCCCCAGCATTTT.

Ten or more counts support this clonotype. The J gene is TRBJ1-1, the V gene TRBV7-2; no definite D call. This CDR3 contains 13 residues. Deletions cut 1 base from V and 10 bases from J, with 13 bases between. Looked up from germline, CDR1 is SGHTA and CDR2 is FQGNSA. The DNA of the CDR3 is TGTGCCAGCAGCTTAGACATATCCTTTGGAGCTTTCTTT. It is translated as CASSLDISFGAFF.

This clonotype was observed a handful of times. V gene TRBV6-5 combines with J gene TRBJ2-7; unclear D gene. V was shortened by 0 bases and J by 7 bases, with 10 bases between the two germline ends. The CDR3 extends over 13 amino acids. CDR1 and CDR2 (germline): MNHEY, SVGAGI. The CDR3 region is CASSYSNGLEQYF. CDR3 in DNA: TGTGCCAGCAGTTACTCGAACGGCTTGGAGCAGTACTTC.

This clonotype showed up just a few times. The genes are TRBV7-2 and TRBJ2-5; D call uncertain. The V end lost 1 base, the J end lost 2 bases, and 8 bases lay between the germline ends. Germline V gene data show CDR1 as SGHTA and CDR2 as FQGNSA. The CDR3 consists of 14 residues. The CDR3, as DNA: TGTGCCAGCAGCTTAGAGGCGCAGCAAGAGACCCAGTACTTC. It specifies CASSLEAQQETQYF.

The gene calls are TRBV6-2 or TRBV6-3 and TRBJ2-1, with a tentative D call TRBD2 (6 bases). CDR3 length equals 13 residues. The V gene's germline CDR1 is MNHEY and CDR2 SVGEGT. Trimming took off 11 bases at V and 4 bases at J, with 15 bases between the two ends. Written as DNA, the CDR3 is TGTGCCGGCCGGGACTCACGGTACAATGAGCAGTTCTTC. Its translation: CAGRDSRYNEQFF.

This clonotype has at least ten counts. The chain combines TRBV2 with TRBJ1-1; tentatively, D is TRBD1 (5 bases). The V gene lost 6 bases and the J gene lost 2 bases, with 16 bases spanning the gap. The CDR3 totals 15 residues. Germline assignment: CDR1 SNHLY and CDR2 FYNNEI. CDR3 sequence (DNA): TGTGCCAGCAGAGCCCATGGGGGGACTAACACTGAAGCTTTCTTT. It encodes CASRAHGGTNTEAFF.

This clonotype was counted ten times or more. The CDR3 loop is CASSSAGGVDTQYF. DNA of the CDR3: TGTGCCAGCAGTTCCGCAGGGGGCGTAGATACGCAGTATTTT. The gene calls are TRBV28 and TRBJ2-3; 8 bases are a match to TRBD1. J was trimmed by 5 bases and V by 4 bases; bases with no gene match: 5. The CDR3 is 14 amino acids. Looked up from germline, CDR1 is MDHEN and CDR2 is SYDVKM.

This clonotype was counted many times. The chain joins TRBV30 to TRBJ2-3; D is possibly TRBD1 (6 bases). Germline lookup yields CDR1 GTSNPN and CDR2 SVGIG (reference sequence). CDR3 size: 15 residues. V gave up 3 bases and J gave up 1 base, with 14 bases separating them. The CDR3 bases are TGTGCCTGGAGCGCACAGGGAAGGGGCACAGATACGCAGTATTTT. It translates to CAWSAQGRGTDTQYF.

For this clonotype: Germline and junction disagree at one end, which may indicate a read error. This chain uses TRBV2 with TRBJ1-5; D unclear. The CDR3 has 14 amino acids. Germline V gene lookup returns CDR1 SNHLY and CDR2 FYNNEI. The CDR3 protein is CASIEGAGDQPQHF. CDR3 nucleotides: TGTGCCAGCATTGAAGGAGCTGGGGATCAGCCCCAGCATTTT.

This clonotype was counted ten times or more. This chain joins TRBV30 and TRBJ1-5; 8 nucleotides agree with TRBD1. V was pared by 5 bases and J by 4 bases, with 4 bases of the junction left unmatched. In germline, CDR1 is GTSNPN, CDR2 SVGIG (reference sequence). The CDR3 is 13 residues long. DNA for the CDR3: TGTGCCTGGGATAGACAGGGGAATCAGCCCCAGCATTTT. It yields the protein CAWDRQGNQPQHF.

The V and J genes are TRBV27 and TRBJ1-2; D not certain. V was pared by 1 base and J by 7 bases, with 10 bases between. CDR1 is MNHEY, CDR2 SMNVEV, per germline (reference sequence). This CDR3 contains 13 residues. The CDR3 here is CASSLYPDLGYTF. As DNA, the CDR3 is TGTGCCAGCAGTTTATACCCAGACCTTGGCTACACCTTC.